This T cell receptor beta chain was documented in a study of T cell repertoires in cytomegalovirus infection. Whole-study context: A matching HLA type, together with CMV infection, was signaled by public TCR beta signatures. Broader study findings: CMV-specific TCR beta clonotypes restricted by HLA-C dominated the ex vivo response. CMV carriers having the relevant HLA were flagged by cumulative public TCR beta family frequency.

Trimming left V 3 bases short and J 7 bases short, with 15 bases between. The CDR3 consists of 14 residues. Germline V gene sequence: CDR1 SGHVS, CDR2 FQNEAQ. TCRdb reprocessed the reads via MiXCR and lists one record per CDR3 protein. The data contain about 490,000 distinct CDR3 sequences, about 11% of them singletons. This clonotype occurred many times. Its antigen is not known. Sequenced input: PBMCs. The V and J genes are TRBV7-8 and TRBJ1-2, with D perhaps matching TRBD1 (6 bases). The TCR sequence derives from a human donor in good health (CMV status not recorded). Some clones in this sample may be carry-over from other donors' samples. CDR3 nucleotide sequence: TGTGCCAGCAGCTTCGACAGGTTCGAAACTGGCTACACCTTC. Translated: CASSFDRFETGYTF.